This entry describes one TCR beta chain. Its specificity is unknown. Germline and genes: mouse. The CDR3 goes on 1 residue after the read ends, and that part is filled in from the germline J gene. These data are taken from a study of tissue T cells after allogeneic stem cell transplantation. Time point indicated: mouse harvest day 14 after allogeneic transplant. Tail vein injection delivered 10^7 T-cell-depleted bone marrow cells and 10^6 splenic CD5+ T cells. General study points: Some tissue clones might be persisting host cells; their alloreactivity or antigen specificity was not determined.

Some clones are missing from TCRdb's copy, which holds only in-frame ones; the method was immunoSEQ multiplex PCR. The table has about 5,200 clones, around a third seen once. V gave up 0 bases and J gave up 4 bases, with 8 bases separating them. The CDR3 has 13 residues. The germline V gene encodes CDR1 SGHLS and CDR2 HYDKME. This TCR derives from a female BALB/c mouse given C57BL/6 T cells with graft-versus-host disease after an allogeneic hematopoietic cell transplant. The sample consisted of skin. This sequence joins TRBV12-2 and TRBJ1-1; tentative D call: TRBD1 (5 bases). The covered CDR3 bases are TGTGCCAGCTCTCTCGCAGGGAGCACAGAAGTCTTC. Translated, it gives CASSLAGSTEVF. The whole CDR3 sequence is CASSLAGSTEVFF. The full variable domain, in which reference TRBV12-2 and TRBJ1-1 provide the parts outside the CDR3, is NSGVVQSPRYIIKGKGERSILKCIPISGHLSVAWYQQTQGQELKFFIQHYDKMERDKGNLPSRFSVQQFDDYHSEMNMSALELEDSAVYFCASSLAGSTEVFFGKGTRLTVV.